Presented here are 25 T cell receptor beta chains from one specimen sequenced in a study of T cell responses to AZD1222 COVID-19 vaccine. Generated by immunoSEQ multiplex PCR, the TCRdb table keeps only in-frame clones and is missing some. Among roughly 100,000 clones listed, 90% to 95% were seen once. Sequenced here: peripheral blood, sampled on day 0 of AZD1222 vaccination. The receptors here all came from an adult in good health.

The chain has TRBV5-4 and TRBJ2-2; 7 bases align to TRBD2. The CDR3 totals 15 residues. Germline-derived CDR1 and CDR2 are SGHNT and YYREEE (reference sequence). The V and J ends lost 2 bases and 4 bases, in that order; junction bases with no gene match: 5. DNA of the CDR3: TGTGCCAGCAGCTTCGGGCGGGGGATCACCGGGGAGCTGTTTTTT. Its translation: CASSFGRGITGELFF.

This chain connects TRBV3-1 (or the pseudogene TRBV3-2) to TRBJ2-6, with D uncertain. CDR1 is LGHDT and CDR2 is YNNKEL in the germline V gene (reference sequence). The CDR3 consists of 12 residues. Trimming pared 5 bases from V and 4 bases from J, leaving 3 bases between. The CDR3 sequence: CASSVGANVLTF. The CDR3 nucleotides read TGTGCCAGCAGCGTCGGGGCCAACGTCCTGACTTTC.

The chain uses TRBV3-1 (or the pseudogene TRBV3-2) and TRBJ2-5, with D possibly TRBD2 on 7 matching bases. Germline assignment: CDR1 LGHDT and CDR2 YNNKEL (reference sequence). The V end was cut by 4 bases, the J end by 4 bases, with 22 bases between. The CDR3 has 17 residues. The CDR3 region has the DNA TGTGCCAGCAGCCTCCTCGGGGAGGGGGTGGTGTTAGAGACCCAGTACTTC. Amino acid sequence: CASSLLGEGVVLETQYF.

The V call is TRBV28, the J call TRBJ1-5; TRBD1 matches 7 bases. With V trimmed by 5 bases and J by 6 bases, 7 bases remained unmatched. The CDR3 sequence is 14 residues long. Germline-derived CDR1 and CDR2 are MDHEN and SYDVKM. The CDR3 nucleotides read TGTGCCAGCAGTATAACAGGGGTAGGTCAGCCCCAGCATTTT. As protein: CASSITGVGQPQHF. Full variable domain (remainder filled in from reference TRBV28 and TRBJ1-5): DVKVTQSSRYLVKRTGEKVFLECVQDMDHENMFWYRQDPGLGLRLIYFSYDVKMKEKGDIPEGYSVSREKKERFSLILESASTNQTSMYLCASSITGVGQPQHFGDGTRLSIL.

The rearrangement links TRBV5-1 to TRBJ2-7; D not certain. The CDR3 totals 14 residues. Trimming pared 1 base from V and 9 bases from J, leaving 17 bases between. CDR1 SGHRS and CDR2 YFSETQ come from the germline V gene. Here the CDR3 reads CASSLRPSNPGQYF. The CDR3 DNA follows: TGCGCCAGCAGCTTGAGGCCATCCAACCCTGGGCAGTACTTC.

The chain employs TRBV19 and TRBJ2-4; 9 nucleotides agree with TRBD1. V dropped 3 bases and J dropped 3; count of bases not matched to a gene: 6. The CDR3 runs to 16 residues. Germline values: CDR1 LNHDA, CDR2 SQIVND (reference sequence). DNA for the CDR3: TGTGCCAGTAGTATTGGAGAGACAGGGGGCAAAAACATTCAGTACTTC. It is translated as CASSIGETGGKNIQYF.

The V call is TRBV7-2, the J call TRBJ2-7; D gene uncertain. The ends were cut back, 5 bases at V and 0 bases at J, with 11 bases in the middle. This CDR3 is built from 14 residues. Per germline, CDR1 SGHTA and CDR2 FQGNSA. This CDR3 is CASSPLGTSYEQYF. CDR3 DNA sequence: TGTGCCAGCAGCCCCCTAGGTACCTCCTACGAGCAGTACTTC.

The chain couples TRBV10-3 to TRBJ2-7; D is possibly TRBD2 (7 bases). The CDR3 has 14 residues. Germline V gene lookup returns CDR1 ENHRY and CDR2 SYGVKD. V dropped 4 bases and J dropped 4 bases, with 14 bases sitting between them. CDR3 region: CAISGAGGRYEQYF. CDR3 DNA sequence: TGTGCCATCAGTGGGGCCGGGGGGCGGTACGAGCAGTACTTC.

This chain joins TRBV27 and TRBJ1-5; D gene unclear. The CDR3 is 12 amino acids. Trimming took 2 bases from V and 6 from J, leaving 5 bases between them. Germline-derived CDR1 and CDR2 are MNHEY and SMNVEV (reference sequence). The CDR3 DNA reads TGTGCCAGCAGTTTAGCAGTTCAGCCCCAGCATTTT. This codes for CASSLAVQPQHF.

This rearrangement joins TRBV27 to TRBJ1-1; no firm D call. Trimming removed 5 bases at V and 0 bases at J, with 13 bases between. The CDR3 runs 15 residues. Germline V gene sequence: CDR1 MNHEY, CDR2 SMNVEV (reference sequence). CDR3: CASSPSGDLNTEAFF. The DNA of the CDR3 is TGTGCCAGCAGTCCTTCTGGGGATTTGAACACTGAAGCTTTCTTT.

The V and J genes are TRBV5-4 and TRBJ2-5; 8 bases line up with TRBD2. V lost 4 bases, J lost 4 bases, and 6 bases stayed unmatched. CDR1 SGHNT and CDR2 YYREEE come from the germline V gene (reference sequence). The CDR3 sequence is 14 residues long. CDR3 nucleotide sequence: TGTGCCAGCAGCCTGGGACTAGTTAGAGAGACCCAGTACTTC. Translated, it gives CASSLGLVRETQYF.

The V call is TRBV11-2, the J call TRBJ1-3; no definite D call. V dropped 2 bases and J dropped 9 bases, with 11 bases sitting between them. The germline V gene encodes CDR1 SGHAT and CDR2 FQNNGV. The CDR3 consists of 13 residues. The CDR3 DNA is TGTGCCAGCAGCTTATCGGGCCACCGCACCATATATTTT. Translating gives CASSLSGHRTIYF. Filled out from reference TRBV11-2 and TRBJ1-3, the complete variable domain reads EAGVAQSPRYKIIEKRQSVAFWCNPISGHATLYWYQQILGQGPKLLIQFQNNGVVDDSQLPKDRFSAERLKGVDSTLKIQPAKLEDSAVYLCASSLSGHRTIYFGEGSWLTVV.

The chain uses TRBV7-9 and TRBJ2-3; D is unclear. This CDR3 has 16 amino acids. V was pared by 1 base and J by 6 bases, with 17 bases between. In germline, CDR1 is SEHNR, CDR2 FQNEAQ (reference sequence). CDR3 sequence (DNA): TGTGCCAGCAGCTTAGTCCCCTGGGAATATACGGATACGCAGTATTTT. It yields the protein CASSLVPWEYTDTQYF.

The rearrangement links TRBV5-1 to TRBJ1-1; 7 bases align to TRBD1. V trimming: 3 bases; J trimming: 5 bases; junction bases outside the gene matches: 10. The germline CDR1 and CDR2 sequences are SGHRS and YFSETQ. The CDR3 runs to 15 residues. This CDR3 is CASSWTRGGVTEAFF. As DNA, the CDR3 is TGCGCCAGCAGCTGGACCAGGGGGGGCGTAACTGAAGCTTTCTTT.

The chain uses TRBV7-9 and TRBJ1-2; D gene ambiguous. From germline, CDR1 is SEHNR and CDR2 FQNEAQ (reference sequence). This CDR3 contains 12 residues. Trimming removed 2 bases from V and 4 bases from J, with 5 bases in between. The CDR3 spells CASSLRFYGYTF. The CDR3 nucleotides read TGTGCCAGCAGCTTACGGTTCTATGGCTACACCTTC. Looking up the rest from reference TRBV7-9 and TRBJ1-2 gives the full variable domain: DTGVSQNPRHKITKRGQNVTFRCDPISEHNRLYWYRQTLGQGPEFLTYFQNEAQLEKSRLLSDRFSAERPKGSFSTLEIQRTEQGDSAMYLCASSLRFYGYTFGSGTRLTVV.

This clone was seen a handful of times. This chain connects TRBV6-4 to TRBJ1-1, with a weak D call TRBD1 (6 bases). Germline CDR1 MRHNA, CDR2 SNTAGT. The CDR3 covers 15 residues. Trimming removed 7 bases from V and 11 bases from J, with 26 bases in between. Written as DNA, the CDR3 is TGTGCCAGCACCGGAACTCGGACAGAGGAAATGTCGGCTTTCTTT. As protein: CASTGTRTEEMSAFF.

This chain uses TRBV5-1 with TRBJ1-2; 11 bases are shared with TRBD1. Germline V CDR1 and CDR2: SGHRS, YFSETQ. After removal of 3 bases from V and 3 bases from J, the junction contained 7 bases not matched to a gene. The CDR3 totals 16 residues. The CDR3 DNA sequence: TGCGCCAGCAGCTCATCAGGACAGGGGGCTTACTATGGCTACACCTTC. Translation gives CASSSSGQGAYYGYTF.

This sequence joins TRBV5-1 and TRBJ2-1, with D unclear. V was clipped by 0 bases and J by 0 bases, with 1 base between them. Germline V gene lookup returns CDR1 SGHRS and CDR2 YFSETQ. The CDR3 has 13 amino acids. In DNA form, the CDR3 reads TGCGCCAGCAGCTTGGTCTCCTACAATGAGCAGTTCTTC. This codes for CASSLVSYNEQFF.

This CDR3 is CATSDLGGDYNEQFF. DNA for the CDR3: TGTGCCACCAGTGATTTGGGGGGGGATTACAATGAGCAGTTCTTC. The chain recombines TRBV24-1 with TRBJ2-1; 7 bases map to TRBD2. V shed 0 bases, J shed 4 bases, and the junction held 2 bases outside the gene matches. This CDR3 has 15 amino acids. Germline-derived CDR1 and CDR2 are KGHDR and SFDVKD.

The chain carries TRBV5-1 and TRBJ2-7, with D maybe TRBD2 (6 bases). V was shortened by 4 bases and J by 7 bases, with 18 bases between the two germline ends. Germline CDR1 is SGHRS and CDR2 is YFSETQ. The CDR3 sequence is 14 residues long. The CDR3 reads CASSRGAPQGEQYF. The CDR3, as DNA: TGCGCCAGCAGCCGCGGGGCCCCTCAGGGTGAGCAGTACTTC.

The chain carries TRBV5-4 and TRBJ2-3; tentative D call: TRBD2 (5 bases). Trimming removed 0 bases at V and 0 bases at J, with 8 bases between. Germline lookup yields CDR1 SGHNT and CDR2 YYREEE (reference sequence). The CDR3 runs to 15 residues. This CDR3 is CASSLDGGSTDTQYF. The CDR3 coding sequence is TGTGCCAGCAGCTTGGACGGCGGGAGCACAGATACGCAGTATTTT.

This chain uses TRBV19 with TRBJ1-1; D possibly corresponds to TRBD1 (6 bases). The CDR3 contains 12 residues. V was shortened by 6 bases and J by 3 bases, with 8 bases between the two germline ends. The germline gives CDR1 LNHDA, CDR2 SQIVND (reference sequence). In DNA, the CDR3 is TGTGCCAGTAGAGGGGGGCACACTGAAGCTTTCTTT. It translates to CASRGGHTEAFF.

The V call is TRBV28, the J call TRBJ1-5; the match to TRBD1 covers 10 bases. J was trimmed by 3 bases and V by 3 bases; bases with no gene match: 2. The CDR3 has 15 amino acids. CDR1 and CDR2 from the germline V gene are MDHEN and SYDVKM. DNA for the CDR3: TGTGCCAGCAGTTTGGGGACAGGGGTCAATCAGCCCCAGCATTTT. Its protein is CASSLGTGVNQPQHF.

This clone was recorded once. Distinct nucleotide sequences in the sample also encode this CDR3. The chain links TRBV28 to TRBJ1-2; D unresolved. The CDR3 is made up of 12 amino acids. CDR1 MDHEN and CDR2 SYDVKM come from the germline V gene. Trimming pared 9 bases from V and 8 bases from J, leaving 16 bases between. As DNA, the CDR3 is TGTGCCAGTCGCGGAGGGCTAGGGGGCTACACCTTC. Translated, it gives CASRGGLGGYTF.

The V call is TRBV5-5, the J call TRBJ2-6; D possibly matches TRBD1 or TRBD2 (5 bases each). CDR1 and CDR2 from the germline V gene are SGHKS and YYEKEE (reference sequence). V was clipped by 0 bases and J by 0 bases, with 10 bases between them. The CDR3 runs 17 residues. CDR3 nucleotide sequence: TGTGCCAGCAGCTTGGTGTTCGGGGCCTCTGGGGCCAACGTCCTGACTTTC. It specifies CASSLVFGASGANVLTF.